Below, 5 T cell receptor beta chains from the same sample are listed, as sequenced in a study of cytomegalovirus exposure and HLA in healthy donors. Primers for the PCR totalled 60 Vbeta and 13 Jbeta. The data were produced by immunoSEQ multiplex PCR, yet TCRdb's version contains in-frame clones alone and is incomplete. The sample records some 150,000 clones, roughly four fifths being singletons. Sequenced input: PBMCs. The receptors were gathered from a female donor in good health and CMV-seronegative.

This chain uses TRBV30 with TRBJ2-5; 8 bases map to TRBD1. This CDR3 is built from 12 residues. Germline-derived CDR1 and CDR2 are GTSNPN and SVGIG (reference sequence). Trimming removed 2 bases from V and 5 bases from J; junction bases left unmatched: 1. The chain's CDR3 is CAWSRQGETQYF. The CDR3 nucleotides are TGTGCCTGGAGTCGACAGGGGGAGACCCAGTACTTC.

The chain is built from TRBV6-4 and TRBJ2-2, with 7 nucleotides matching TRBD1. V shed 0 bases and J 3 bases; nucleotides not matched to a gene: 7. The CDR3 totals 17 residues. Germline V CDR1 and CDR2: MRHNA, SNTAGT. CDR3 region: CASSDSRTGGDTGELFF. The CDR3 DNA sequence: TGTGCCAGCAGTGACTCAAGGACAGGTGGGGACACCGGGGAGCTGTTTTTT.

This chain joins TRBV28 and TRBJ2-3, with D tentatively TRBD1 (5 bases). Between the trimmed V and J ends, which lost 5 bases and 1 base, there was a span of 16 bases. This CDR3 comprises 16 residues. CDR1 and CDR2 (germline): MDHEN, SYDVKM. CDR3 sequence reads: CASSPGHGKGTDTQYF. The CDR3 region has the DNA TGTGCCAGCAGTCCAGGGCATGGGAAGGGCACAGATACGCAGTATTTT. Full variable domain (remainder filled in from reference TRBV28 and TRBJ2-3): DVKVTQSSRYLVKRTGEKVFLECVQDMDHENMFWYRQDPGLGLRLIYFSYDVKMKEKGDIPEGYSVSREKKERFSLILESASTNQTSMYLCASSPGHGKGTDTQYFGPGTRLTVL.

The V call is TRBV29-1, the J call TRBJ2-1; 10 nucleotides align to TRBD1. V shed 7 bases, J shed 5 bases, and the junction held 11 bases outside the gene matches. The germline CDR1 and CDR2 sequences are SQVTM and ANQGSEA. This CDR3 is 15 amino acids long. The CDR3 DNA sequence: TGCAGCGGAGATCGACAGGGGGCTATGGACAATGAGCAGTTCTTC. Encoded protein: CSGDRQGAMDNEQFF.

V usage is TRBV18 and J usage is TRBJ1-2; 8 bases are a match to TRBD1. CDR3 size: 15 residues. V was pared by 3 bases and J by 6 bases, with 9 bases of the junction left unmatched. CDR1 and CDR2 from the germline V gene are KGHSH and LQKENI. CDR3 in amino acids: CASSPTPQGADGYTF. DNA for the CDR3: TGTGCCAGCTCACCCACCCCCCAGGGGGCTGATGGCTACACCTTC.